A selection of T cell receptor beta chains follows, all from one sample in a study of blood T cells in healthy people across ages. TCRdb analysed the 5' RACE reads with MiXCR anew, one entry per CDR3 protein. This sample has about 570,000 distinct CDR3 sequences, with approximately 27% found just once. Sequenced: blood. These receptors were obtained from an older woman in good health. CDR3s include the opening cysteine and the closing phenylalanine or tryptophan. D genes are given only for firm matches. The listing skips clone size in some rows; elsewhere it reads once, few, many or a size class.

clone_size j_call d_call v_call cdr3_aa cdr3_nt
few TRBJ2-5 TRBD1 TRBV11-2 CASSQTGGRRAETQYF TGTGCCAGCAGTCAAACAGGGGGCAGGCGTGCAGAGACCCAGTACTTC
NA TRBJ2-5 NA TRBV11-2 CASGPGRQYQGTQYF TGTGCCAGCGGCCCGGGTAGACAGTACCAAGGGACCCAGTACTTC
NA TRBJ2-5 NA TRBV4-3 CASSRAVRVGETQYF TGCGCCAGCAGCCGGGCCGTGCGGGTTGGAGAGACCCAGTACTTC
NA TRBJ1-4 NA TRBV7-9 CASSLDSANEKLFF TGTGCCAGCAGCCTCGACAGCGCAAATGAAAAACTGTTTTTT
NA TRBJ2-3 NA TRBV19 CASSIGGVRTDTQYF TGTGCCAGTAGTATAGGAGGTGTTCGGACAGATACGCAGTATTTT
few TRBJ2-5 NA TRBV20-1 CSAILSRETQYF TGCAGTGCTATACTTAGCCGAGAGACCCAGTACTTC
NA TRBJ2-5 NA TRBV14 CASSHFGRGASTETQYF TGTGCCAGCAGCCATTTTGGTCGGGGGGCATCGACGGAGACCCAGTACTTC
few TRBJ1-4 TRBD1 TRBV20-1 CSAPGQGAEKLFF TGCAGTGCTCCGGGACAGGGGGCTGAAAAACTGTTTTTT
few TRBJ1-2 TRBD1 TRBV7-2 CASSFELQGGFNYGYTF TGTGCCAGCAGCTTCGAGCTTCAGGGGGGATTTAACTATGGCTACACCTTC
NA TRBJ2-7 NA TRBV6-2/TRBV6-3 CASSYTSVGRTYEQYF TGTGCCAGCAGTTATACGTCTGTGGGGAGAACCTACGAGCAGTACTTC
many TRBJ2-7 TRBD2 TRBV11-1 CASSWTSGGSYEQYF TGTGCCAGCAGCTGGACTAGCGGGGGGTCCTACGAGCAGTACTTC
few TRBJ2-7 NA TRBV20-1 CSARDMGRGYEQYF TGCAGTGCTAGAGATATGGGCAGGGGCTACGAGCAGTACTTC
few TRBJ2-5 NA TRBV29-1 CSVEGSGETQYF TGCAGCGTTGAGGGGTCAGGAGAGACCCAGTACTTC
many TRBJ2-7 NA TRBV7-9 CASSLARTAYSYEQYF TGTGCCAGCAGCTTAGCTCGGACTGCGTACTCCTACGAGCAGTACTTC
NA TRBJ2-5 TRBD2 TRBV7-2 CASSLGLAVRETQYF TGTGCCAGCAGCTTAGGCCTAGCGGTCAGGGAGACCCAGTACTTC
NA TRBJ2-7 TRBD1 TRBV6-5 CASSYSRTGDSYEQYF TGCGCCAGCAGTTACTCGAGGACAGGGGATTCCTACGAGCAGTACTTC
NA TRBJ2-5 NA TRBV7-9 CASRGWGAGETQYF TGTGCCAGCAGGGGGTGGGGGGCCGGAGAGACCCAGTACTTC
once TRBJ1-2 NA TRBV5-1 CASSLAHRVSANYGYTF TGCGCCAGCAGCTTGGCCCACAGGGTGTCTGCTAACTATGGCTACACCTTC
NA TRBJ2-1 TRBD2 TRBV6-1 CASSEQRGLLSYNEQFF TGTGCCAGCAGTGAGCAGCGGGGGCTCCTCTCCTACAATGAGCAGTTCTTC
many TRBJ1-1 NA TRBV20-1 CSAREVEAFF TGCAGTGCTAGGGAAGTGGAAGCTTTCTTT
NA TRBJ1-1 NA TRBV12-5 CASGLPHLEGADTEAFF TGTGCTAGTGGTTTGCCTCACCTGGAGGGCGCGGACACTGAAGCTTTCTTT
once TRBJ2-7 NA TRBV2 CASSVAAEVEQYF TGTGCCAGCAGTGTAGCGGCGGAAGTCGAGCAGTACTTC
few TRBJ2-7 TRBD1 TRBV12-3/TRBV12-4 CASALTGSYEQYF TGTGCCAGCGCACTGACAGGGTCCTACGAGCAGTACTTC
few TRBJ1-1 NA TRBV5-1 CASSLGPTAFF TGCGCCAGCAGCTTGGGGCCCACAGCTTTCTTT
NA TRBJ2-5 TRBD2 TRBV3-1 CASRPGTSGFQETQYF TGTGCCAGCAGGCCTGGGACTAGCGGCTTCCAAGAGACCCAGTACTTC
NA TRBJ2-6 TRBD1 TRBV7-2 CASSPTGAPSGANVLTF TGTGCCAGCAGCCCTACAGGGGCCCCCTCTGGGGCCAACGTCCTGACTTTC
few TRBJ2-1 NA TRBV12-3/TRBV12-4 CASSRGQRAYNEQFF TGTGCCAGCAGCCGAGGACAGAGAGCCTACAATGAGCAGTTCTTC
few TRBJ2-2 NA TRBV6-5 CASGQDSLNTGELFF TGTGCCAGCGGACAAGACAGCCTGAACACCGGGGAGCTGTTTTTT
NA TRBJ1-2 NA TRBV20-1 CSARVQAGTYGYTF TGCAGTGCTAGAGTTCAGGCGGGGACCTATGGCTACACCTTC
NA TRBJ2-1 NA TRBV6-1 CASSEKGAYNEQFF TGTGCCAGCAGTGAAAAGGGTGCCTACAATGAGCAGTTCTTC
few TRBJ1-6 NA TRBV9 CASSTSGTYNSPLHF TGTGCCAGCAGTACCTCAGGTACCTATAATTCACCCCTCCACTTT
few TRBJ2-3 NA TRBV29-1 CSVEEVTEWTQYF TGCAGCGTTGAAGAGGTGACCGAGTGGACGCAGTATTTT
few TRBJ2-3 TRBD1 TRBV20-1 CSARGLAGGSVDTQYF TGCAGTGCTAGAGGTTTAGCAGGGGGATCTGTAGATACGCAGTATTTT